This entry concerns a single T cell receptor beta chain. The antigen is undetermined. A much larger clone is a single base away; this may be a read error. The cDNA was synthesized by 5'RACE incorporating 10-nucleotide random UMIs. TCRdb re-called the 5' RACE reads with MiXCR, one entry per CDR3 protein. The sample holds about 60,000 distinct CDR3 sequences, roughly 4% seen once. The sample comes from a study of neurological immune-mediated disorders. Broader study findings: There was no clinical or MRI feature that showed an association with the multiple sclerosis repertoire cluster. Phylogenetically, 18 of 34 multiple sclerosis patients' repertoires fell into one related-CDR3 cluster, a possible signature.

This CDR3 comprises 15 residues. V was cut by 2 bases and J by 4 bases, with 12 bases left in between. Germline values: CDR1 SGHVS, CDR2 FNYEAQ. This receptor was taken from a woman aged 45-65 years with multiple sclerosis. The sample comprised PBMCs. The chain joins TRBV7-6 to TRBJ1-5; no reliable D call. The CDR3 is CASSLTPERNQPQHF. The CDR3 bases are TGTGCCAGCAGCTTAACCCCTGAACGTAATCAGCCCCAGCATTTT.